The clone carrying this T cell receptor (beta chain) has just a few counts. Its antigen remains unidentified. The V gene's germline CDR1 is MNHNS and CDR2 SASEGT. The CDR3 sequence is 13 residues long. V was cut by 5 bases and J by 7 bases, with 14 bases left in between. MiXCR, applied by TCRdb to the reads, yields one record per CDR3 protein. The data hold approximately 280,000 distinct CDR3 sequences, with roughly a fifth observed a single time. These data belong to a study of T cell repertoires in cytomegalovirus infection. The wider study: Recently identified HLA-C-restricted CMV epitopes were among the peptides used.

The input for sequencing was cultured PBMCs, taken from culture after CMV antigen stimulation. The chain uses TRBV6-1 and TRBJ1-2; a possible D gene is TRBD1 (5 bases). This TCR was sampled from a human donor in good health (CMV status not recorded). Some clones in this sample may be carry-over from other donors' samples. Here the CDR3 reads CASSFNAGGGYTF. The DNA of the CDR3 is TGTGCCAGCAGTTTCAACGCGGGGGGTGGCTACACCTTC.